The 30 T cell receptor beta chains below come from one sample, sequenced in a study of blood T cell repertoires in COVID-19. Sequencing was performed with immunoSEQ multiplex PCR; in TCRdb, only in-frame clones are kept and a portion is missing. The table records about 210,000 clones, more than 80% of them present only once. The material sequenced was PBMCs or T cells enriched from blood (not recorded which). The receptors were sampled from a middle-aged man who had recovered from COVID-19.

This clone was counted a single time. The chain couples TRBV7-6 to TRBJ2-3; 10 nucleotides line up with TRBD2. Germline V gives CDR1 SGHVS, CDR2 FNYEAQ. The ends lost 1 base at V and 1 base at J; junction bases unmatched: 2. The CDR3 is 16 amino acids. The CDR3 is CASSLDLAGGTDTQYF. The CDR3 nucleotides are TGTGCCAGCAGCTTAGACCTAGCGGGGGGCACAGATACGCAGTATTTT.

This clone came up a few times. The J gene is TRBJ1-1, the V gene TRBV5-1; D gene unclear. Between the trimmed V and J ends, which lost 3 bases and 2 bases, there was a span of 11 bases. The CDR3 spans 14 residues. In germline, CDR1 is SGHRS, CDR2 YFSETQ. For the CDR3, the DNA is TGCGCCAGCAGCTCTCGGACTCCAAACACTGAAGCTTTCTTT. Translated, it gives CASSSRTPNTEAFF.

The rearrangement joins TRBV6-1 to TRBJ2-5; TRBD2 matches 15 bases. This CDR3 is 18 amino acids long. Germline assignment: CDR1 MNHNS and CDR2 SASEGT. The junction had 13 bases not matched to a gene; V was cut back by 6 bases and J by 5 bases. CDR3 residues: CASSERGLAGGRGETQYF. The CDR3 nucleotides read TGTGCCAGCAGCGAACGGGGACTAGCGGGGGGCCGAGGGGAGACCCAGTACTTC.

This clone has a single count. The chain links TRBV4-2 to TRBJ1-2, with a tentative D call TRBD1 (5 bases). The CDR3 totals 14 residues. The V end lost 0 bases, the J end lost 8 bases, and 13 bases lay between the germline ends. The germline V gene has CDR1 LGHNA and CDR2 YNFKEQ. The CDR3 DNA reads TGTGCCAGCAGCCAAGAATTTTCAGGGCGCGGCTACACCTTC. This codes for CASSQEFSGRGYTF.

This chain uses TRBV23-1 with TRBJ2-3, with 8 positions matching TRBD1. TRBV23-1 is assigned to the ORF class and has an uncertain function. V trimming: 0 bases; J trimming: 0 bases; junction bases outside the gene matches: 5. There are 17 residues in the CDR3. CDR3 DNA sequence: TGCGCCAGCAGTCAATCGTGGACAGGGACAAGCACAGATACGCAGTATTTT. It specifies CASSQSWTGTSTDTQYF.

V and J are TRBV7-3 and TRBJ2-6; a possible D gene is TRBD1 (5 bases). This CDR3 comprises 20 residues. Germline values: CDR1 SGHTA, CDR2 FQGTGA. Trimming took 5 bases from V and 0 from J, leaving 23 bases between them. CDR3 nucleotides: TGTGCCAGCAGCCGTTACCGACGACTGGACACCAACTCTGGGGCCAACGTCCTGACTTTC. This gives the protein CASSRYRRLDTNSGANVLTF.

The rearrangement uses TRBV7-2 and TRBJ2-1; 11 bases agree with TRBD2. The CDR3 is 15 amino acids. Germline CDR1 and CDR2: SGHTA and FQGNSA. Trimming at V came to 3 bases and at J to 9 bases, leaving 7 bases not matched to a gene. CDR3 nucleotides: TGTGCCAGCAGCTTTCATAGCGGGAGGGCAAGTGAGCAGTTCTTC. This sequence encodes CASSFHSGRASEQFF.

This clone was observed a few times. J is TRBJ1-4 and V is TRBV19, with TRBD1 matching over 9 bases. The J segment lost 3 bases and the V segment lost 5 bases, leaving 16 bases of the junction unmatched. The CDR3 has 19 amino acids. Germline V gene lookup returns CDR1 LNHDA and CDR2 SQIVND (reference sequence). In nucleotides, the CDR3 is TGTGCCAGTAGTCCGATCCCGGGACAGGGTCGGTTGGCTAATGAAAAACTGTTTTTT. Translation: CASSPIPGQGRLANEKLFF.

A single count supports this clone. The chain couples TRBV4-1 to TRBJ2-1; 7 bases line up with TRBD1. Unmatched junction bases numbered 7, after V lost 5 bases and J lost 3 bases. Germline assignment: CDR1 MGHRA and CDR2 YSYEKL. The CDR3 totals 15 residues. In DNA form, the CDR3 reads TGCGCCAGCAGCTCTCTGGGACAGAGCTACAATGAGCAGTTCTTC. It encodes CASSSLGQSYNEQFF.

The chain has TRBV10-2 and TRBJ1-6; D may be TRBD1 (6 bases). V gave up 0 bases and J gave up 9 bases, with 15 bases separating them. The germline V gene encodes CDR1 WSHSY and CDR2 SAAADI. This CDR3 comprises 16 residues. The CDR3 here is CASSESTGTMTSPLHF. The CDR3 bases are TGCGCCAGCAGTGAGTCAACAGGGACTATGACTTCACCCCTCCACTTT.

This sequence joins TRBV27 and TRBJ2-5; 9 positions match TRBD1. Trimming removed 5 bases from V and 5 bases from J; junction bases left unmatched: 6. Germline V gene lookup returns CDR1 MNHEY and CDR2 SMNVEV (reference sequence). The CDR3 runs to 14 residues. CDR3 loop: CASSPGTGLETQYF. CDR3 nucleotides: TGTGCCAGCAGTCCTGGGACAGGGTTGGAGACCCAGTACTTC.

V gene TRBV6-5 combines with J gene TRBJ1-6; 7 nucleotides align to TRBD1. The germline V gene encodes CDR1 MNHEY and CDR2 SVGAGI. The ends lost 5 bases at V and 5 bases at J; junction bases unmatched: 3. The CDR3 consists of 14 residues. CDR3 sequence: CASSPGGNNSPLHF. The CDR3 DNA is TGTGCCAGCAGTCCAGGGGGGAATAATTCACCCCTCCACTTT.

This clone was observed many times. V gene TRBV7-6 combines with J gene TRBJ2-7, with TRBD2 matching 7 bases. Germline V gene sequence: CDR1 SGHVS, CDR2 FNYEAQ. J gave up 3 bases and V 5 bases, and 7 bases lay outside the gene matches. This CDR3 has 14 amino acids. The CDR3 loop is CASSPSWTSYEQYF. CDR3 DNA: TGTGCCAGCAGCCCTTCTTGGACTAGCTACGAGCAGTACTTC.

The CDR3 nucleotides read TGCAGTGCTAGTAGAGTAGATACTGGCTACACCTTC. Protein: CSASRVDTGYTF. The rearrangement links TRBV20-1 to TRBJ1-2; D is unclear. Germline CDR1 and CDR2: DFQATT and SNEGSKA (reference sequence). This CDR3 is 12 amino acids long. Trimming cost V 3 bases and J 7 bases, with 12 bases left between them.

The rearrangement joins TRBV19 to TRBJ2-7; D is unresolved. CDR1 is LNHDA, CDR2 SQIVND, per germline (reference sequence). This CDR3 has 14 residues. Trimming left V 2 bases short and J 0 bases short, with 8 bases between. CDR3 in DNA: TGTGCCAGTAGTATACGACAAGGCTCCTACGAGCAGTACTTC. It translates to CASSIRQGSYEQYF.

The J gene is TRBJ1-5, the V gene TRBV6-5, with TRBD1 matching 9 bases. The junction had 4 bases not matched to a gene; V was cut back by 6 bases and J by 1 base. CDR1 and CDR2 from the germline V gene are MNHEY and SVGAGI. The CDR3 runs 15 residues. This CDR3 reads CASRNRGQSNQPQHF. CDR3 sequence (DNA): TGTGCCAGCAGGAACAGGGGGCAGAGCAATCAGCCCCAGCATTTT.

V usage is TRBV27 and J usage is TRBJ2-1; 11 bases are shared with TRBD2. J was trimmed by 10 bases and V by 3 bases; bases with no gene match: 5. CDR1 and CDR2 from the germline V gene are MNHEY and SMNVEV (reference sequence). This CDR3 region has 14 residues. CDR3 loop: CASSFSGRGGEQFF. DNA for the CDR3: TGTGCCAGCAGTTTTAGCGGGAGGGGCGGAGAGCAGTTCTTC.

The V and J genes are TRBV27 and TRBJ2-7, with TRBD2 identical over 8 bases. Trimming cost V 6 bases and J 3 bases; bases outside gene matches: 7. Germline V lookup: CDR1 MNHEY, CDR2 SMNVEV (reference sequence). This CDR3 has 14 residues. For the CDR3, the DNA is TGTGCCAGCAGGCGGGAGGTATCCGACTACGAGCAGTACTTC. Amino acids: CASRREVSDYEQYF.

The genes are TRBV19 and TRBJ2-5; 8 bases match TRBD1. The CDR3 loop spans 13 amino acids. Germline V lookup: CDR1 LNHDA, CDR2 SQIVND (reference sequence). The V gene end was trimmed by 5 bases and the J gene end by 10 bases; junction bases not matched to a gene: 9. CDR3 protein: CASSFSTGEDQYF. The CDR3 DNA follows: TGTGCCAGTAGTTTCTCGACAGGGGAGGACCAGTACTTC.

J is TRBJ1-2 and V is TRBV30; the D gene is possibly TRBD1 (6 bases). The ends were cut back, 3 bases at V and 4 bases at J, with 9 bases in the middle. CDR3 size: 12 residues. Germline CDR1 GTSNPN, CDR2 SVGIG (reference sequence). CDR3 nucleotide sequence: TGTGCCTGGAGAGGGGGTTCCTATGGCTACACCTTC. It codes for CAWRGGSYGYTF. The variable domain in full, completed from reference TRBV30 and TRBJ1-2, reads SQTIHQWPATLVQPVGSPLSLECTVEGTSNPNLYWYRQAAGRGLQLLFYSVGIGQISSEVPQNLSASRPQDRQFILSSKKLLLSDSGFYLCAWRGGSYGYTFGSGTRLTVV.

This clone was detected once. CDR3 sequence reads: CASSQAGGEQYF. As DNA, the CDR3 is TGTGCCAGCAGCCAAGCAGGGGGGGAGCAGTACTTC. The chain combines TRBV3-1 (or the pseudogene TRBV3-2) with TRBJ2-7; tentative D call: TRBD1 (7 bases). From germline, CDR1 is LGHDT and CDR2 YNNKEL (reference sequence). Trimming removed 1 base from V and 7 bases from J, with 8 bases in between. This CDR3 has 12 residues.

The chain links TRBV2 to TRBJ2-7, with D possibly TRBD1 on 5 matching bases. The CDR3 has 12 residues. V was cut by 8 bases and J by 6 bases, with 14 bases left in between. The V gene's germline CDR1 is SNHLY and CDR2 FYNNEI. The DNA for the CDR3 is TGTGCCAGCTCCCAGGGAAACGTCGAGCAGTACTTC. This sequence encodes CASSQGNVEQYF.

The sample holds many counts of this clone. The V gene is TRBV7-6, the J gene TRBJ2-1, with TRBD2 matching 8 bases. The junction had 2 bases not matched to a gene; V was cut back by 4 bases and J by 0 bases. Germline-derived CDR1 and CDR2 are SGHVS and FNYEAQ. There are 15 residues in the CDR3. The CDR3 loop reads CASSSGGSSYNEQFF. DNA of the CDR3: TGTGCCAGCAGCTCGGGGGGGAGCTCCTACAATGAGCAGTTCTTC.

This clone was seen only a few times. Other DNA variants within this sample encode the same CDR3. V gene TRBV19 combines with J gene TRBJ1-5, with D uncertain. The CDR3 runs to 13 residues. Germline CDR1 is LNHDA and CDR2 is SQIVND (reference sequence). V lost 0 bases to trimming and J lost 6 bases, with 6 bases between them. The CDR3 loop reads CASSIERGQPQHF. The CDR3 coding sequence is TGTGCCAGTAGTATAGAAAGAGGTCAGCCCCAGCATTTT.

The V call is TRBV4-2, the J call TRBJ2-5; D remains unclear. The CDR3 consists of 13 residues. Trimming stripped 1 base from V and 2 bases from J, with 5 bases between. The germline V gene has CDR1 LGHNA and CDR2 YNFKEQ. CDR3 DNA sequence: TGTGCCAGCAGCCAAGCAACTCAAGAGACCCAGTACTTC. Its protein is CASSQATQETQYF.

This clone was picked up a small number of times. This rearrangement joins TRBV7-2 to TRBJ2-5; 7 positions match TRBD2. CDR1 and CDR2 from the germline V gene are SGHTA and FQGNSA. Trimming took 5 bases from V and 2 from J; bases not matched to a gene: 11. The length of the CDR3 is 16 residues. The CDR3 loop is CASSPDPGRGQETQYF. In nucleotides, the CDR3 is TGTGCCAGCAGCCCCGACCCGGGGCGGGGGCAAGAGACCCAGTACTTC.

The chain links TRBV29-1 to TRBJ2-1; D remains ambiguous. This CDR3 contains 14 residues. The germline V and J ends were trimmed by 4 bases and 0 bases, with 10 bases remaining between them. The V gene's germline CDR1 is SQVTM and CDR2 ANQGSEA. The CDR3, as DNA: TGCAGCGTTGCCTCCCTACCCTCCTACAATGAGCAGTTCTTC. Translating gives CSVASLPSYNEQFF.

This chain joins TRBV2 and TRBJ2-5, with TRBD2 identical over 9 bases. Per the germline V gene, CDR1 is SNHLY and CDR2 is FYNNEI. V gave up 0 bases and J gave up 1 base; unmatched junction bases: 6. The CDR3 runs to 17 residues. CDR3 loop: CASSEAQVAGAQETQYF. The CDR3 bases are TGTGCCAGCAGTGAAGCCCAGGTAGCGGGAGCCCAAGAGACCCAGTACTTC.

The rearrangement joins TRBV9 to TRBJ2-3; D may be TRBD2 (5 bases). CDR3 length: 15 residues. The V gene lost 0 bases and the J gene lost 4 bases, with 12 bases spanning the gap. The V gene's germline CDR1 is SGDLS and CDR2 YYNGEE. CDR3 in DNA: TGTGCCAGCAGCGTAGCTCCCTGGGGAGCAGATACGCAGTATTTT. This codes for CASSVAPWGADTQYF.

This clone was picked up a small number of times. The chain is built from TRBV7-9 and TRBJ2-2; D is undetermined. The CDR3 is made up of 14 amino acids. V was shortened by 5 bases and J by 2 bases, with 9 bases between the two germline ends. Germline values: CDR1 SEHNR, CDR2 FQNEAQ (reference sequence). In nucleotides, the CDR3 is TGTGCCAGCAGCCTCACGGGTAACACCGGGGAGCTGTTTTTT. It translates to CASSLTGNTGELFF.